Listed here are 16 T cell receptor beta chains from one sample, sequenced in a study of identifying expanded T cells in peripheral blood. Sequenced by immunoSEQ multiplex PCR; TCRdb stores in-frame clones only, minus some. The table has some 93,000 clones, around 90% seen once; the top ten hold approximately 5%. Sample: blood. The receptors originated from a person between 18 and 75 years old in good health.

This chain links TRBV30 with TRBJ2-2; 8 nucleotides line up with TRBD2. There are 16 residues in the CDR3. With V trimmed by 3 bases and J by 0 bases, 6 bases remained unmatched. From germline, CDR1 is GTSNPN and CDR2 SVGIG (reference sequence). The CDR3 DNA reads as TGTGCCTGGAGGCTGAGGGGACTAGCGAACACCGGGGAGCTGTTTTTT. Translation gives CAWRLRGLANTGELFF. The full variable domain, with the rest looked up from reference TRBV30 and TRBJ2-2, is SQTIHQWPATLVQPVGSPLSLECTVEGTSNPNLYWYRQAAGRGLQLLFYSVGIGQISSEVPQNLSASRPQDRQFILSSKKLLLSDSGFYLCAWRLRGLANTGELFFGEGSRLTVL.

V usage is TRBV7-2 and J usage is TRBJ2-5; possibly TRBD2 for D (5 bases). The CDR3 is made up of 13 amino acids. CDR1 and CDR2 from the germline V gene are SGHTA and FQGNSA. Trimming shortened V by 1 base and J by 3 bases, and 6 bases separated the two germline ends. As DNA, the CDR3 is TGTGCCAGCAGCTTAGAACTAGAAGAGACCCAGTACTTC. Protein: CASSLELEETQYF.

Within the sample, this clone is medium-sized. The chain recombines TRBV7-6 with TRBJ2-1; weak D call: TRBD2 (7 bases). The CDR3 extends over 15 amino acids. Germline CDR1 and CDR2: SGHVS and FNYEAQ. The V end was cut by 3 bases, the J end by 6 bases, with 15 bases between. CDR3 protein: CASSFTRGRGNEQFF. The CDR3 DNA is TGTGCCAGCAGCTTTACTAGGGGGAGGGGCAATGAGCAGTTCTTC. Looking up the rest from reference TRBV7-6 and TRBJ2-1 gives the full variable domain: GAGVSQSPRYKVTKRGQDVALRCDPISGHVSLYWYRQALGQGPEFLTYFNYEAQQDKSGLPNDRFSAERPEGSISTLTIQRTEQRDSAMYRCASSFTRGRGNEQFFGPGTRLTVL.

V and J are TRBV12-5 and TRBJ1-1, with D possibly TRBD1 on 5 matching bases. Germline CDR1 is LGHNT and CDR2 is FRNRAP. Trimming removed 7 bases at V and 5 bases at J, with 14 bases between. CDR3 length equals 13 residues. The CDR3 here is CASVGELGTEAFF. CDR3 coding DNA: TGTGCTAGTGTAGGGGAGTTGGGGACTGAAGCTTTCTTT.

The chain carries TRBV4-1 and TRBJ1-1; 8 bases map to TRBD1. Losses at the gene ends were 0 bases for V and 1 base for J; bases not matched to a gene: 7. Germline V lookup: CDR1 MGHRA, CDR2 YSYEKL. The CDR3 spans 17 residues. In DNA form, the CDR3 reads TGCGCCAGCAGCCAAGACGAGCAGGGGGCAAGGAACACTGAAGCTTTCTTT. Its translation is CASSQDEQGARNTEAFF.

V is TRBV6-5 and J is TRBJ1-3, with a weak D call TRBD1 (5 bases). The germline CDR1 and CDR2 sequences are MNHEY and SVGAGI. The CDR3 covers 16 residues. V lost 4 bases and J lost 2, with 15 bases in between. The CDR3 region has the DNA TGTGCCAGCAGTTCCATTCCAGGGTCAACTGGAAACACCATATATTTT. It is translated as CASSSIPGSTGNTIYF.

This clone was picked up one time. The chain recombines TRBV5-5 with TRBJ2-1; 7 bases align to TRBD2. The CDR3 consists of 14 residues. The ends lost 2 bases at V and 6 bases at J; junction bases unmatched: 5. Germline CDR1 reads SGHKS; CDR2 reads YYEKEE (reference sequence). CDR3 bases: TGTGCCAGCAGCTTAGTTACTAGCGCCAATGAGCAGTTCTTC. This codes for CASSLVTSANEQFF. The full variable domain, completed using reference TRBV5-5 and TRBJ2-1, is DAGVTQSPTHLIKTRGQQVTLRCSPISGHKSVSWYQQVLGQGPQFIFQYYEKEERGRGNFPDRFSARQFPNYSSELNVNALLLGDSALYLCASSLVTSANEQFFGPGTRLTVL.

V and J are TRBV5-1 and TRBJ1-2, with 9 bases identical to TRBD1. Germline trimming cut 4 bases from V and 2 bases from J; bases unmatched to any gene: 12. The CDR3 runs to 17 residues. Germline CDR1 SGHRS, CDR2 YFSETQ. The CDR3 nucleotides read TGCGCCAGCAGCCCCGGGACAGGGAAAACTCCCAACTATGGCTACACCTTC. Amino acid sequence: CASSPGTGKTPNYGYTF.

The chain joins TRBV10-3 to TRBJ1-5, with 11 bases lining up with TRBD1. Germline values: CDR1 ENHRY, CDR2 SYGVKD. This CDR3 is built from 16 residues. Trimming at V came to 5 bases and at J to 2 bases, leaving 5 bases not matched to a gene. As DNA, the CDR3 is TGTGCCATCAGTCGGACAGGGGGCGTCGGCAATCAGCCCCAGCATTTT. It translates to CAISRTGGVGNQPQHF.

The V gene is TRBV5-4, the J gene TRBJ2-7, with a possible D match to TRBD2 (6 bases). The CDR3 has 14 amino acids. V was trimmed by 5 bases and J by 0 bases, leaving 12 bases between them. From germline, CDR1 is SGHNT and CDR2 YYREEE (reference sequence). CDR3 sequence: CASRPASVSYEQYF. DNA for the CDR3: TGTGCCAGCAGACCCGCTAGCGTCTCCTACGAGCAGTACTTC.

The CDR3 protein is CASSPQAGDTGELFF. The CDR3 DNA reads as TGTGCCAGCTCACCTCAAGCGGGAGACACCGGGGAGCTGTTTTTT. The rearrangement links TRBV18 to TRBJ2-2; the match to TRBD2 covers 8 bases. The CDR3 covers 15 residues. Germline V gene sequence: CDR1 KGHSH, CDR2 LQKENI. V gave up 3 bases and J gave up 3 bases; unmatched junction bases: 3.

This clone was observed a single time. The genes are TRBV7-3 and TRBJ2-3; possible D gene TRBD2, 6 bases. This CDR3 has 13 amino acids. Trimming took off 5 bases at V and 3 bases at J, with 9 bases between the two ends. Looked up from germline, CDR1 is SGHTA and CDR2 is FQGTGA. CDR3 bases: TGTGCCAGCAGCCCGACTAGTACAGATACGCAGTATTTT. It codes for CASSPTSTDTQYF.

The rearrangement links TRBV27 to TRBJ1-5; the match to TRBD1 covers 7 bases. Per the germline V gene, CDR1 is MNHEY and CDR2 is SMNVEV (reference sequence). V trimming: 6 bases; J trimming: 6 bases; junction bases outside the gene matches: 8. The CDR3 length is 14 residues. CDR3 in amino acids: CASSLGGHGQPQHF. The CDR3 DNA follows: TGTGCCAGCAGCTTAGGGGGCCATGGTCAGCCCCAGCATTTT.

The chain has TRBV6-6 and TRBJ1-2; the match to TRBD1 covers 10 bases. This CDR3 contains 16 residues. J lost 2 bases, V lost 6 bases, and 9 bases had no gene match. The germline V gene has CDR1 MNHNY and CDR2 SVGAGI (reference sequence). The CDR3 DNA is TGTGCCAGCAGGCCAGACCGACAGGGGGCGAACTATGGCTACACCTTC. It is translated as CASRPDRQGANYGYTF.

The CDR3 loop reads CASSHGGAGDEQFF. CDR3 bases: TGTGCCAGCAGCCATGGGGGTGCGGGGGACGAGCAGTTCTTC. J is TRBJ2-1 and V is TRBV7-2; TRBD2 aligns across 7 bases. The germline V gene encodes CDR1 SGHTA and CDR2 FQGNSA. The CDR3 is 14 residues long. V was pared by 5 bases and J by 10 bases, with 11 bases of the junction left unmatched. The variable domain in full, with the rest retrieved from reference TRBV7-2 and TRBJ2-1, is GAGVSQSPSNKVTEKGKDVELRCDPISGHTALYWYRQSLGQGLEFLIYFQGNSAPDKSGLPSDRFSAERTGGSVSTLTIQRTQQEDSAVYLCASSHGGAGDEQFFGPGTRLTVL.

This chain links TRBV11-3 with TRBJ2-1, with TRBD2 identical over 13 bases. CDR1 is SGHNT and CDR2 is YENEEA in the germline V gene. The CDR3 consists of 16 residues. The V and J ends lost 5 bases and 7 bases, in that order; junction bases with no gene match: 8. The CDR3 here is CASSQGTSGVENEQFF. The DNA for the CDR3 is TGTGCCAGCAGCCAAGGGACTAGCGGGGTAGAGAATGAGCAGTTCTTC.